One sample yielded the 9 T cell receptor beta chains listed below, sequenced in a study of identical twins. A single record per CDR3 protein comes from TCRdb applying MiXCR to the 5' RACE reads. The sample comprises fewer than 500,000 distinct CDR3 sequences, approximately 14% of which are singletons, and about 1% rests with the top ten. These same data were also listed under a study on yellow fever vaccine responses in identical twins.

Sequencing was done on a sample of CD4+ T cells sorted from blood. These receptors were taken from a woman aged 18-29 years in good health.

The sample holds a few counts of this clonotype. This may stem from a read error, because a much larger clone lies one nucleotide away. The J gene is TRBJ2-5, the V gene TRBV5-1; D remains ambiguous. V was clipped by 2 bases and J by 1 base, with 9 bases between them. The V gene's germline CDR1 is SGHRS and CDR2 YFSETQ. The CDR3 loop spans 14 amino acids. The CDR3 nucleotides read TGCGCCAGCAGCTTTGAGGCCCTCCAAGAGACCCAGTACTTC. Encoded protein: CASSFEALQETQYF.

This sequence joins TRBV12-3 or TRBV12-4 and TRBJ1-2; D perhaps matches TRBD1 (5 bases). The CDR3 sequence is 13 residues long. V gave up 3 bases and J gave up 8 bases, with 13 bases separating them. The CDR3 sequence: CASSFGGIGGYTF. The DNA for the CDR3 is TGTGCCAGCAGTTTCGGGGGGATAGGAGGCTACACCTTC.

This clonotype was observed a handful of times. The rearrangement uses TRBV25-1 and TRBJ2-1; maybe TRBD1 (5 bases). CDR1 MGHDK and CDR2 SYGVNS come from the germline V gene. V lost 1 base to trimming and J lost 0 bases, with 13 bases between them. This CDR3 is 17 amino acids long. The CDR3 loop reads CASSELGEVGSYNEQFF. The CDR3 bases are TGTGCCAGCAGTGAATTAGGGGAAGTGGGCTCCTACAATGAGCAGTTCTTC.

As DNA, the CDR3 is TGTGCCAGCAGTTTTCGACAAAAGCAGTTCTTC. It specifies CASSFRQKQFF. The rearrangement links TRBV6-2 or TRBV6-3 to TRBJ2-1; D gene ambiguous. Germline CDR1 is MNHEY and CDR2 is SVGEGT. This CDR3 has 11 amino acids. Trimming shortened V by 4 bases and J by 11 bases, and 9 bases separated the two germline ends.

V is TRBV10-3 and J is TRBJ1-1; D is uncertain. Between the trimmed V and J ends, which lost 2 bases and 1 base, there was a span of 8 bases. Germline V lookup: CDR1 ENHRY, CDR2 SYGVKD. This CDR3 is 14 amino acids long. The CDR3 loop reads CAISEAVRNTEAFF. CDR3 bases: TGTGCCATCAGTGAGGCCGTCCGGAACACTGAAGCTTTCTTT.

The J gene is TRBJ2-1, the V gene TRBV7-3; no firm D call. This CDR3 is built from 15 residues. Looked up from germline, CDR1 is SGHTA and CDR2 is FQGTGA. Trimming removed 2 bases at V and 6 bases at J, with 14 bases between. CDR3 sequence: CASSLSGPYGNEQFF. The CDR3 nucleotides read TGTGCCAGCAGCTTATCCGGGCCATATGGCAATGAGCAGTTCTTC.

The table lists this clonotype with many counts. Mismatch with germline at one junction end may stem from a read error. This chain connects TRBV4-1 to TRBJ2-7; 7 positions agree with TRBD2. The CDR3 loop spans 16 amino acids. Looked up from germline, CDR1 is MGHRA and CDR2 is YSYEKL. This CDR3 reads CASSQGGGPVESPLTF. In nucleotides, the CDR3 is TGCGCCAGCAGCCAAGGGGGGGGTCCGGTAGAGTCCCCACTGACCTTC.

This chain connects TRBV4-3 to TRBJ2-5; TRBD1 might be the D (6 bases). Trimming cost V 0 bases and J 5 bases, with 13 bases left between them. Germline V lookup: CDR1 LGHNA, CDR2 YSLEER. This CDR3 is built from 15 residues. CDR3 residues: CASSQDQGRSETQYF. For the CDR3, the DNA is TGCGCCAGCAGCCAAGACCAGGGGCGCTCCGAGACCCAGTACTTC.

This clonotype appeared a single time. A single base separates this from a much larger clone, so it may be a read error. This chain connects TRBV12-3 or TRBV12-4 to TRBJ2-3, with D uncertain. The CDR3 loop spans 11 amino acids. V was cut by 8 bases and J by 2 bases, with 5 bases left in between. This CDR3 reads CASAITDTQYF. CDR3 coding DNA: TGTGCCAGCGCAATCACAGATACGCAGTATTTT.